These 16 T cell receptor beta chains originate from one sample sequenced in a study of cytomegalovirus exposure and HLA in healthy donors. The PCR ran on 60 Vbeta and 13 Jbeta primers. Measured with immunoSEQ multiplex PCR; TCRdb has only the in-frame clones, and not every one. This sample carries under 300,000 clones, about nine tenths of them seen once, and the ten largest clones take around 1.7%. The sample comprised PBMCs. These receptors came from a girl aged 2-9 years in good health and CMV-seronegative.

The chain is built from TRBV13 and TRBJ1-2, with 9 bases fitting TRBD1. The CDR3 spans 15 residues. Germline V gene sequence: CDR1 PRHDT, CDR2 FYEKMQ (reference sequence). J was trimmed by 0 bases and V by 5 bases; bases with no gene match: 4. CDR3: CASSPGTGTNYGYTF. The CDR3 nucleotides read TGTGCCAGCAGCCCGGGGACAGGGACTAACTATGGCTACACCTTC.

This chain uses TRBV28 with TRBJ1-2; D is ambiguous. The CDR3 has 14 amino acids. V lost 8 bases to trimming and J lost 2 bases, with 15 bases between them. The germline CDR1 and CDR2 sequences are MDHEN and SYDVKM. The CDR3 reads CASVHAYRNYGYTF. Written as DNA, the CDR3 is TGTGCCAGCGTTCACGCTTATCGGAACTATGGCTACACCTTC.

The chain carries TRBV5-4 and TRBJ2-3; 9 bases map to TRBD1. This CDR3 spans 18 amino acids. V gave up 3 bases and J gave up 0 bases; unmatched junction bases: 11. Germline V gives CDR1 SGHNT, CDR2 YYREEE (reference sequence). The DNA for the CDR3 is TGTGCCAGCAGCTCCACCGGGACAGGGATCTTTAGCACAGATACGCAGTATTTT. Its protein product is CASSSTGTGIFSTDTQYF.

This sequence joins TRBV27 and TRBJ1-2; no clear D gene. From germline, CDR1 is MNHEY and CDR2 SMNVEV (reference sequence). The V end was cut by 6 bases, the J end by 2 bases, with 10 bases between. The CDR3 consists of 13 residues. The CDR3 loop is CASRGRSNYGYTF. The CDR3 region has the DNA TGTGCCAGCAGAGGCAGGTCGAACTATGGCTACACCTTC.

V and J are TRBV2 and TRBJ2-7; 9 positions agree with TRBD1. The CDR3 is made up of 14 amino acids. Germline CDR1 is SNHLY and CDR2 is FYNNEI. Germline trimming cut 1 base from V and 6 bases from J; bases unmatched to any gene: 4. The CDR3 is CASSEVGTGPEQYF. The DNA for the CDR3 is TGTGCCAGCAGTGAAGTCGGGACAGGGCCCGAGCAGTACTTC.

The genes are TRBV6-5 and TRBJ1-3, with 8 bases aligning to TRBD1. With 5 bases clipped from V and 4 bases from J, the junction kept 7 bases outside the gene matches. CDR3 length: 15 amino acids. CDR1 is MNHEY, CDR2 SVGAGI, per germline. The CDR3 DNA is TGTGCCAGCAGTCCAGGGGGCGCGGAGGGAAACACCATATATTTT. It is translated as CASSPGGAEGNTIYF.

CDR3 DNA: TGCAGCGTTCGGACAGGGGGGACTGGCTACACCTTC. Translating it yields CSVRTGGTGYTF. The V call is TRBV29-1, the J call TRBJ1-2; 10 nucleotides line up with TRBD1. This CDR3 has 12 residues. Germline V gene lookup returns CDR1 SQVTM and CDR2 ANQGSEA. Trimming at V came to 5 bases and at J to 7 bases, leaving 4 bases not matched to a gene.

The chain joins TRBV14 to TRBJ2-5; D is undetermined. The ends were cut back, 1 base at V and 1 base at J, with 7 bases in the middle. The CDR3 runs to 14 residues. Germline CDR1 reads SGHDN; CDR2 reads FVKESK. The CDR3 reads CASSQGAIQETQYF. In DNA, the CDR3 is TGTGCCAGCAGCCAAGGGGCTATCCAAGAGACCCAGTACTTC.

This sequence joins TRBV5-1 and TRBJ1-1; D gene unclear. Per germline, CDR1 SGHRS and CDR2 YFSETQ. This CDR3 is 13 amino acids long. The V end was cut by 0 bases, the J end by 6 bases, with 9 bases between. The CDR3 DNA reads as TGCGCCAGCAGCTTGGACGGGGTGGCTGAAGCTTTCTTT. This codes for CASSLDGVAEAFF.

The chain couples TRBV19 to TRBJ2-7; D is unclear. CDR1 and CDR2 from the germline V gene are LNHDA and SQIVND (reference sequence). The CDR3 totals 13 residues. The V and J ends lost 6 bases and 1 base respectively, with 10 bases between them. In DNA, the CDR3 is TGTGCCAGTAGAGCATCGATATCCTACGAGCAGTACTTC. It codes for CASRASISYEQYF. The whole variable domain, remainder taken from reference TRBV19 and TRBJ2-7, is DGGITQSPKYLFRKEGQNVTLSCEQNLNHDAMYWYRQDPGQGLRLIYYSQIVNDFQKGDIAEGYSVSREKKESFPLTVTSAQKNPTAFYLCASRASISYEQYFGPGTRLTVT.

J is TRBJ1-5 and V is TRBV6-6, with D perhaps TRBD1 (5 bases). The CDR3 consists of 14 residues. Germline CDR1 MNHNY, CDR2 SVGAGI (reference sequence). Trimming shortened V by 6 bases and J by 7 bases, and 16 bases separated the two germline ends. Here the CDR3 DNA reads TGTGCCAGCAGCCTAGAAGGGGTACGGCAGCCCCAGCATTTT. Protein sequence: CASSLEGVRQPQHF.

This clone was seen a single time. This chain uses TRBV5-1 with TRBJ2-7, with D possibly matching TRBD1 (6 bases). The CDR3 extends over 16 amino acids. Trimming removed 4 bases at V and 6 bases at J, with 23 bases between. Looked up from germline, CDR1 is SGHRS and CDR2 is YFSETQ. The CDR3 sequence is CASSKVPRTGSGEQYF. The CDR3 nucleotides read TGCGCCAGCAGCAAAGTACCGCGCACAGGGTCCGGCGAGCAGTACTTC.

The CDR3 here is CASSYSGQVNTEAFF. DNA of the CDR3: TGTGCCAGCAGTTACTCGGGACAGGTGAACACTGAAGCTTTCTTT. The chain couples TRBV6-5 to TRBJ1-1, with 8 bases that match TRBD1. V shed 0 bases and J 0 bases; nucleotides not matched to a gene: 0. Per germline, CDR1 MNHEY and CDR2 SVGAGI. The CDR3 has 15 residues.

The chain links TRBV28 to TRBJ1-2; D perhaps matches TRBD1 (6 bases). Germline V gives CDR1 MDHEN, CDR2 SYDVKM. This CDR3 comprises 12 residues. V dropped 6 bases and J dropped 7 bases, with 12 bases sitting between them. CDR3 nucleotide sequence: TGTGCCAGCAGCTTAGGGGGGAGTGGCTACACCTTC. Encoded protein: CASSLGGSGYTF.

Remarks on this clone: The germline gene is not matched at one end of the junction; a read error may be the cause. V gene TRBV7-7 combines with J gene TRBJ2-1; 8 bases are a match to TRBD1. CDR1 is SSHAT, CDR2 FNYEAQ, per germline (reference sequence). The CDR3 spans 15 residues. DNA for the CDR3: TGTGCTAGCAGCACGGGGACAGGTTTCTACAATGAGCAGTTCTTC. Its protein product is CASSTGTGFYNEQFF.

This clone appeared once. The chain uses TRBV27 and TRBJ2-7, with D uncertain. Between the trimmed V and J ends, which lost 6 bases and 6 bases, there was a span of 24 bases. The CDR3 runs to 16 residues. Germline-derived CDR1 and CDR2 are MNHEY and SMNVEV (reference sequence). The CDR3 bases are TGTGCCAGCAGCCCTAAACCAACGAACCCTCTGATCGAGCAGTACTTC. It codes for CASSPKPTNPLIEQYF.